One and the same sample provided the 3 T cell receptor beta chains below, sequenced in a study of shared clonotypes between healthy human individuals. Data came from immunoSEQ multiplex PCR; TCRdb stores just in-frame clones and leaves some out. In the table there are millions of clones, around nine tenths of which are singletons. Material for sequencing was naive CD4+ T cells sorted from blood. Described subset: CD45RA+ positively selected. Source of these receptors: a man aged 18 to 29 in good health.

This clone was seen just once. The gene calls are TRBV18 and TRBJ1-2; 8 bases match TRBD1. V was clipped by 5 bases and J by 3 bases; unmatched bases: 8. This CDR3 has 15 amino acids. Germline V lookup: CDR1 KGHSH, CDR2 LQKENI. The CDR3 sequence is CASSASGGPDYGYTF. The CDR3 nucleotides read TGTGCCAGCTCAGCCTCAGGGGGCCCGGACTATGGCTACACCTTC.

The CDR3 sequence: CASSLSVASGNEQFF. The CDR3 DNA follows: TGCGCCAGCAGCTTGAGTGTGGCTAGCGGCAATGAGCAGTTCTTC. The chain combines TRBV5-1 with TRBJ2-1, with 7 nucleotides matching TRBD2. CDR1 and CDR2 from the germline V gene are SGHRS and YFSETQ. The CDR3 contains 15 residues. V was clipped by 1 base and J by 6 bases; unmatched bases: 7.

This rearrangement joins TRBV6-6 to TRBJ2-1, with 13 nucleotides matching TRBD2. CDR1 and CDR2 (germline): MNHNY, SVGAGI (reference sequence). The trim removed 8 bases at V and 7 bases at J, leaving 2 bases unmatched. The CDR3 sequence is 13 residues long. The CDR3 loop reads CASGTSGVNEQFF. CDR3 in DNA: TGTGCCAGCGGGACTAGCGGGGTAAATGAGCAGTTCTTC.